A single sample is the source of the 21 T cell receptor beta chains below, sequenced in a study of T cell responses to AZD1222 COVID-19 vaccine. Sequenced by immunoSEQ multiplex PCR; TCRdb stores in-frame clones only, minus some. The table includes 75,000 to 100,000 clones, more than 75% detected once. The sequenced sample was peripheral blood, obtained on day 0 of AZD1222 vaccination. These receptor sequences come from an adult in good health.

This chain joins TRBV28 and TRBJ2-2; TRBD1 or TRBD2 may be the D gene (5 bases each). The germline V gene has CDR1 MDHEN and CDR2 SYDVKM. The V gene lost 4 bases and the J gene lost 7 bases, with 16 bases spanning the gap. The CDR3 spans 15 residues. This CDR3 reads CASSYDEGTDGELFF. The DNA for the CDR3 is TGTGCCAGCAGTTACGACGAGGGGACGGACGGGGAGCTGTTTTTT.

V usage is TRBV5-1 and J usage is TRBJ1-1, with TRBD1 matching over 9 bases. CDR1 is SGHRS and CDR2 is YFSETQ in the germline V gene. The J segment lost 7 bases and the V segment lost 3 bases, leaving 4 bases of the junction unmatched. The CDR3 runs 13 residues. Here the CDR3 reads CASSSQGAIEAFF. CDR3 DNA sequence: TGCGCCAGCAGCTCACAGGGGGCTATTGAAGCTTTCTTT.

This rearrangement joins TRBV6-2 or TRBV6-3 to TRBJ1-5, with D uncertain. The CDR3 runs to 13 residues. CDR1 is MNHEY and CDR2 is SVGEGT in the germline V gene. Trimming took 0 bases from V and 7 from J, leaving 7 bases between them. CDR3 nucleotides: TGTGCCAGCAGTTACTCACGGGCCCAGCCCCAGCATTTT. Translated, it gives CASSYSRAQPQHF.

This clone was found once. The chain is built from TRBV28 and TRBJ2-7; TRBD2 might be the D (6 bases). Germline-derived CDR1 and CDR2 are MDHEN and SYDVKM. Trimming stripped 5 bases from V and 3 bases from J, with 14 bases between. This CDR3 comprises 14 residues. This CDR3 reads CASSGGLRSYEQYF. CDR3 DNA: TGTGCCAGCAGTGGGGGACTCAGGAGCTACGAGCAGTACTTC.

The genes are TRBV9 and TRBJ2-1, with D unclear. V gave up 3 bases and J gave up 4 bases, with 11 bases separating them. Germline assignment: CDR1 SGDLS and CDR2 YYNGEE. The CDR3 extends over 14 amino acids. CDR3 nucleotides: TGTGCCAGCAGCGCAAATATAGGGTACAATGAGCAGTTCTTC. Protein product: CASSANIGYNEQFF.

The chain has TRBV24-1 and TRBJ1-1, with a tentative D call TRBD1 (5 bases). CDR1 is KGHDR, CDR2 SFDVKD, per germline. The CDR3 has 16 amino acids. The V gene lost 7 bases and the J gene lost 1 base, with 18 bases spanning the gap. CDR3 in DNA: TGTGCCACCAGAGCCGGGACGGGACTATCGAACACTGAAGCTTTCTTT. It translates to CATRAGTGLSNTEAFF.

This clone was found once. V usage is TRBV19 and J usage is TRBJ2-7; D is ambiguous. The V end lost 3 bases, the J end lost 3 bases, and 15 bases lay between the germline ends. The CDR3 is 15 residues long. Germline CDR1 LNHDA, CDR2 SQIVND (reference sequence). Here the CDR3 DNA reads TGTGCCAGTAGTATGTCCCCGGTCATCCACTACGAGCAGTACTTC. Translation: CASSMSPVIHYEQYF.

The V and J genes are TRBV30 and TRBJ1-1; D uncertain. V was pared by 3 bases and J by 4 bases, with 6 bases between. The CDR3 is made up of 11 amino acids. Germline V gene data show CDR1 as GTSNPN and CDR2 as SVGIG (reference sequence). The CDR3 sequence is CAWRRVTEAFF. The DNA for the CDR3 is TGTGCCTGGAGACGGGTCACTGAAGCTTTCTTT.

The chain is built from TRBV30 and TRBJ2-2, with 9 bases fitting TRBD2. Germline lookup yields CDR1 GTSNPN and CDR2 SVGIG (reference sequence). V shed 0 bases and J 3 bases; nucleotides not matched to a gene: 5. This CDR3 spans 16 amino acids. The CDR3 sequence: CAWSVPSGVYTGELFF. The CDR3 bases are TGTGCCTGGAGTGTACCTAGCGGGGTCTACACCGGGGAGCTGTTTTTT.

The chain employs TRBV27 and TRBJ2-1, with 10 bases matching TRBD2. The CDR3 has 17 residues. V was clipped by 3 bases and J by 4 bases; unmatched bases: 9. Per the germline V gene, CDR1 is MNHEY and CDR2 is SMNVEV (reference sequence). As DNA, the CDR3 is TGTGCCAGCAGTTTCTCTCCTTCTAGCGGGAGTTACAATGAGCAGTTCTTC. Its protein product is CASSFSPSSGSYNEQFF.

The chain links TRBV15 to TRBJ2-2; D gene unclear. The CDR3 covers 17 residues. Germline V lookup: CDR1 LNHNV, CDR2 YYDKDF (reference sequence). Trimming pared 0 bases from V and 6 bases from J, leaving 17 bases between. The CDR3, as DNA: TGTGCCACCAGCAGAGATATCCCGGCTACGCGACCCGGGGAGCTGTTTTTT. It translates to CATSRDIPATRPGELFF.

The rearrangement uses TRBV24-1 and TRBJ2-5; D perhaps matches TRBD1 (6 bases). Trimming stripped 5 bases from V and 4 bases from J, with 10 bases between. The CDR3 is made up of 13 amino acids. Germline lookup yields CDR1 KGHDR and CDR2 SFDVKD. CDR3: CATSGGQRETQYF. The CDR3 DNA reads as TGTGCCACCAGTGGTGGACAGAGAGAGACCCAGTACTTC.

The chain combines TRBV4-1 with TRBJ2-1; D is tentatively TRBD1 or TRBD2 (5 bases each). The CDR3 is 15 residues long. V was trimmed by 5 bases and J by 1 base, leaving 12 bases between them. Germline V gene sequence: CDR1 MGHRA, CDR2 YSYEKL. CDR3 sequence: CASSAGDLSYNEQFF. The CDR3 region has the DNA TGCGCCAGCAGCGCCGGGGACCTATCCTACAATGAGCAGTTCTTC.

The chain couples TRBV28 to TRBJ2-3, with 7 bases aligning to TRBD2. CDR1 and CDR2 (germline): MDHEN, SYDVKM. The CDR3 consists of 15 residues. With 4 bases clipped from V and 2 bases from J, the junction kept 6 bases outside the gene matches. This CDR3 reads CASSSGGEATDTQYF. The CDR3, as DNA: TGTGCCAGCAGTTCGGGGGGAGAGGCCACAGATACGCAGTATTTT.

This clone was seen only a few times. The V and J genes are TRBV9 and TRBJ2-3; 9 bases match TRBD2. Germline V lookup: CDR1 SGDLS, CDR2 YYNGEE. Trimming at V came to 0 bases and at J to 2 bases, leaving 4 bases not matched to a gene. CDR3 length: 16 amino acids. The DNA of the CDR3 is TGTGCCAGCAGCGTAGGGACTAGCGTTGCCACAGATACGCAGTATTTT. Translated, it gives CASSVGTSVATDTQYF.

The chain employs TRBV27 and TRBJ2-1, with D maybe TRBD2 (6 bases). The CDR3 is 16 residues long. The V gene lost 5 bases and the J gene lost 2 bases, with 16 bases spanning the gap. The V gene's germline CDR1 is MNHEY and CDR2 SMNVEV (reference sequence). DNA of the CDR3: TGTGCCAGCAGTCCCTCTCCGGGAGTCCCCTACAATGAGCAGTTCTTC. Its translation: CASSPSPGVPYNEQFF.

The rearrangement joins TRBV27 to TRBJ2-2, with D perhaps TRBD1 (5 bases). Germline V CDR1 and CDR2: MNHEY, SMNVEV (reference sequence). This CDR3 has 14 residues. V was pared by 3 bases and J by 3 bases, with 8 bases between. CDR3 DNA sequence: TGTGCCAGCAGTTTCGAGACAGACACCGGGGAGCTGTTTTTT. This sequence encodes CASSFETDTGELFF.

The chain recombines TRBV7-2 with TRBJ1-2, with 7 bases that match TRBD1. Germline CDR1 reads SGHTA; CDR2 reads FQGNSA. The CDR3 extends over 15 amino acids. The V and J ends lost 5 bases and 1 base, in that order; junction bases with no gene match: 7. This CDR3 reads CASSPGGTGNYGYTF. The CDR3 DNA is TGTGCCAGCAGCCCAGGGGGTACGGGTAACTATGGCTACACCTTC.

This sequence joins TRBV2 and TRBJ2-2; D not resolved. The CDR3 is 13 residues long. V gave up 6 bases and J gave up 6 bases, with 11 bases separating them. Germline V CDR1 and CDR2: SNHLY, FYNNEI. In DNA form, the CDR3 reads TGTGCCAGCAGCACGACAACTCCCGGGGAGCTGTTTTTT. Protein product: CASSTTTPGELFF.

This clone occurred once. This rearrangement joins TRBV5-1 to TRBJ1-1, with D unclear. The germline gives CDR1 SGHRS, CDR2 YFSETQ. The CDR3 loop spans 14 amino acids. V was shortened by 2 bases and J by 1 base, with 9 bases between the two germline ends. The CDR3: CASSFQSGNTEAFF. As DNA, the CDR3 is TGCGCCAGCAGCTTTCAGAGTGGGAACACTGAAGCTTTCTTT. Full variable domain (outside the CDR3, taken from reference TRBV5-1 and TRBJ1-1): KAGVTQTPRYLIKTRGQQVTLSCSPISGHRSVSWYQQTPGQGLQFLFEYFSETQRNKGNFPGRFSGRQFSNSRSEMNVSTLELGDSALYLCASSFQSGNTEAFFGQGTRLTVV.

This chain uses TRBV19 with TRBJ1-5, with D possibly TRBD1 on 5 matching bases. Germline assignment: CDR1 LNHDA and CDR2 SQIVND (reference sequence). The CDR3 is 14 amino acids. Trimming removed 0 bases at V and 5 bases at J, with 8 bases between. This CDR3 is CASSIDQGYQPQHF. The CDR3 DNA sequence: TGTGCCAGTAGTATAGATCAGGGCTATCAGCCCCAGCATTTT.